This TCR beta chain emerged from a study of CD8 T cells in Susac syndrome. On the study more broadly: At the time their blood was drawn, patients with Susac syndrome were either therapy-naive, on corticosteroids (with some of them also receiving intravenous immunoglobulin), or on intravenous immunoglobulin alone.

Germline loops: CDR1 GTSNPN, CDR2 SVGIG (reference sequence). The J segment lost 8 bases and the V segment lost 0 bases, leaving 3 bases of the junction unmatched. The CDR3 sequence is 12 residues long. After extraction with the RNeasy kit, roughly 0.45 to 1 ug of the RNA was reverse transcribed using random hexamers. TCRdb reanalysed the immunoSEQ multiplex PCR reads using MiXCR and keeps one entry per CDR3 protein. Among more than 100,000 distinct CDR3 sequences listed, 90% to 95% were seen once. Sequenced sample: CD8+ T cells from PBMCs. The chain employs TRBV30 and TRBJ1-2, with TRBD1 identical over 7 bases. The TCR was taken from a human donor with Susac syndrome. CDR3 nucleotides: TGTGCCTGGAGTGTAGGACAGGAAGGCTACACCTTC. Translated: CAWSVGQEGYTF.